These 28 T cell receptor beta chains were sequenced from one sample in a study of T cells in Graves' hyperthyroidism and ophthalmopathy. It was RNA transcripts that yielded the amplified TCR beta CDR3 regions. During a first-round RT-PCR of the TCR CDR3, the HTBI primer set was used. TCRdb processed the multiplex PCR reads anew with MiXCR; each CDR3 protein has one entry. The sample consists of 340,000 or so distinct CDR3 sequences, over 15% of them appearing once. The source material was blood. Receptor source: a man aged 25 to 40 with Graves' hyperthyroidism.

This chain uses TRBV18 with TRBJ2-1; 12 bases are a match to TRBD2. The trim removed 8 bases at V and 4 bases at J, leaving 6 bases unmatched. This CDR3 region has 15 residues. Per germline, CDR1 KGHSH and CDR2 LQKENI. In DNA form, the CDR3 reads TGTGCCAGCCTACCGGGACTAGCGGGTTACAATGAGCAGTTCTTC. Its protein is CASLPGLAGYNEQFF.

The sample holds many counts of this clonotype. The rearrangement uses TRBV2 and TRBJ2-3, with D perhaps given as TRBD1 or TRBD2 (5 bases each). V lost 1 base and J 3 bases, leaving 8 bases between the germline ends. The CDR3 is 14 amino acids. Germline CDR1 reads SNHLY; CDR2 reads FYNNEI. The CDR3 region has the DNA TGTGCCAGCAGTGAAGGGGGGTCAACAGATACGCAGTATTTT. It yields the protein CASSEGGSTDTQYF.

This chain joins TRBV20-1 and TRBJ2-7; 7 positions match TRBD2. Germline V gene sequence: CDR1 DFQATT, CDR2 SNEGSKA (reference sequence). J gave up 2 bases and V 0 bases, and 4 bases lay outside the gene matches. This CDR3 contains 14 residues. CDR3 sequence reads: CSARDSLAAYEQYF. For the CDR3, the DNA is TGCAGTGCTAGAGATTCTCTAGCGGCCTACGAGCAGTACTTC.

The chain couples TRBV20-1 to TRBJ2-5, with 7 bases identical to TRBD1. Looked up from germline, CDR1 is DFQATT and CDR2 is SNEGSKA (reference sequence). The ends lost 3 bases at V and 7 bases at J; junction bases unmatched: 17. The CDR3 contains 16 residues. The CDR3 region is CSARGPTGQSVGTQYF. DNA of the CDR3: TGCAGTGCTAGGGGCCCCACGGGACAGTCAGTCGGGACCCAGTACTTC.

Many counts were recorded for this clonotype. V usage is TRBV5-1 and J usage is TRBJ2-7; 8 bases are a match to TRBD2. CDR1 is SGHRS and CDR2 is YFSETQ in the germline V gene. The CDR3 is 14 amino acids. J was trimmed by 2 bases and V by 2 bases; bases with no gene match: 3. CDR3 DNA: TGCGCCAGCAGCTTTGGGACTAGGACCTACGAGCAGTACTTC. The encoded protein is CASSFGTRTYEQYF. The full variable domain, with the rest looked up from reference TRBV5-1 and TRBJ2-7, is KAGVTQTPRYLIKTRGQQVTLSCSPISGHRSVSWYQQTPGQGLQFLFEYFSETQRNKGNFPGRFSGRQFSNSRSEMNVSTLELGDSALYLCASSFGTRTYEQYFGPGTRLTVT.

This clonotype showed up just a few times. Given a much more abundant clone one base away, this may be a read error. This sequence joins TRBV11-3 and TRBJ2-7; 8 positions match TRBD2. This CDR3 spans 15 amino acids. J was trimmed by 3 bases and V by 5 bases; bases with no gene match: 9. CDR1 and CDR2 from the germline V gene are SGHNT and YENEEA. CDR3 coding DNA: TGTGCCAGCAGCGCCTCCGGACTAGCTATCTACGAGCAGTACTTC. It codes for CASSASGLAIYEQYF. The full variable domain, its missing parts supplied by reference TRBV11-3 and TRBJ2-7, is EAGVVQSPRYKIIEKKQPVAFWCNPISGHNTLYWYLQNLGQGPELLIRYENEEAVDDSQLPKDRFSAERLKGVDSTLKIQPAELGDSAVYLCASSASGLAIYEQYFGPGTRLTVT.

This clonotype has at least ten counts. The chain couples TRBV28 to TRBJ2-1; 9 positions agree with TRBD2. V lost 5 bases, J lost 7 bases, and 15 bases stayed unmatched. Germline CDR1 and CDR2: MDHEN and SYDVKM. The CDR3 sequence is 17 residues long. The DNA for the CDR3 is TGTGCCAGCAGTCTAGCAGGCGTGGGGGCGGGAGGGAATGAGCAGTTCTTC. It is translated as CASSLAGVGAGGNEQFF.

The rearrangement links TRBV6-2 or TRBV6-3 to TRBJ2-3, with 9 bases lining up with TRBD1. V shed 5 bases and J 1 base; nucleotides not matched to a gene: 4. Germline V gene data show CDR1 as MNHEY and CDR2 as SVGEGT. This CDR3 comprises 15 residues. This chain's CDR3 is CASSRTGEGTDTQYF. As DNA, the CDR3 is TGTGCCAGCAGTAGGACAGGGGAAGGCACAGATACGCAGTATTTT.

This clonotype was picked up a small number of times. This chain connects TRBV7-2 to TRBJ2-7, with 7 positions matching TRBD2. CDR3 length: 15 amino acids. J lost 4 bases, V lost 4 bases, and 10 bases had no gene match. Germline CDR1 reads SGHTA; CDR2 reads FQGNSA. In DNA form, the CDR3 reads TGTGCCAGCAGCTCGGGGGGAGGGTCCCTATACGAGCAGTACTTC. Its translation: CASSSGGGSLYEQYF.

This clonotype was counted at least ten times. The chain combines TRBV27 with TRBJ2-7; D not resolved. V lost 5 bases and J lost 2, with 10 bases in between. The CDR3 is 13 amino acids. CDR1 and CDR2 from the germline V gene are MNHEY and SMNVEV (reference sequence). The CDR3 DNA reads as TGTGCCAGCAGTCTGACGGTTACCTACGAGCAGTACTTC. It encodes CASSLTVTYEQYF.

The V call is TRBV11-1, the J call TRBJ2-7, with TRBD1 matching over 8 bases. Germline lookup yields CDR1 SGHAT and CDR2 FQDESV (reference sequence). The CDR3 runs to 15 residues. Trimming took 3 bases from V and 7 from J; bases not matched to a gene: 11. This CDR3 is CASSLRGQEVGEQYF. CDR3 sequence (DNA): TGTGCCAGCAGCTTGCGGGGACAGGAGGTCGGGGAGCAGTACTTC.

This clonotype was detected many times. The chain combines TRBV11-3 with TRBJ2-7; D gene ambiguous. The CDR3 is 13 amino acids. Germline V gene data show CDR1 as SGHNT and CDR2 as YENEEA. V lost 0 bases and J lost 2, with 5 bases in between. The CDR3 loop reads CASSLEQTYEQYF. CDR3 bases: TGTGCCAGCAGCTTAGAACAGACCTACGAGCAGTACTTC.

The CDR3 is CASRDGRGAYNEQFF. In DNA form, the CDR3 reads TGCGCCTCCCGAGACGGGCGGGGGGCGTACAATGAGCAGTTCTTC. V and J are TRBV5-1 and TRBJ2-1, with TRBD2 identical over 8 bases. Germline V gives CDR1 SGHRS, CDR2 YFSETQ. Losses at the gene ends were 10 bases for V and 4 bases for J; bases not matched to a gene: 13. The length of the CDR3 is 15 residues.

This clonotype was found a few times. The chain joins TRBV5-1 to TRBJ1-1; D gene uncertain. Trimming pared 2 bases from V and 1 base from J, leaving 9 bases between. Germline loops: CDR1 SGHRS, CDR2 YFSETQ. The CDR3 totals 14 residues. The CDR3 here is CASSFSGENTEAFF. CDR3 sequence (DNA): TGCGCCAGCAGCTTCTCTGGCGAGAACACTGAAGCTTTCTTT.

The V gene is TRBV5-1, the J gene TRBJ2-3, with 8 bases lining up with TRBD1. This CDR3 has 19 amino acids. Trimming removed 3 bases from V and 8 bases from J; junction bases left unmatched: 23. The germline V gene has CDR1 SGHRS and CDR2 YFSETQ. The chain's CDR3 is CASSWPGGVDESGVITQYF. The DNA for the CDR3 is TGCGCCAGCAGCTGGCCAGGGGGCGTGGACGAATCGGGGGTTATTACGCAGTATTTT.

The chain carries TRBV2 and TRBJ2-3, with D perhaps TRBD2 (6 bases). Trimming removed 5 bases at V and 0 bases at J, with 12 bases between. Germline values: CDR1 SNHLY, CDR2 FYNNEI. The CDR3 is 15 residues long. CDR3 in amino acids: CASSRRDGSTDTQYF. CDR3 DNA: TGTGCCAGCAGTCGGCGGGACGGGAGCACAGATACGCAGTATTTT.

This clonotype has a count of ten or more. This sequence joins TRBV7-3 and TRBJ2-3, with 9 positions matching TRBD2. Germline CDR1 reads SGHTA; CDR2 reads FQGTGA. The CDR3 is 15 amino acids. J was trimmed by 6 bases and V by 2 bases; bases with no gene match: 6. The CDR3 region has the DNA TGTGCCAGCAGCTTAGCTAGCGGGACTGCCGATACGCAGTATTTT. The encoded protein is CASSLASGTADTQYF.

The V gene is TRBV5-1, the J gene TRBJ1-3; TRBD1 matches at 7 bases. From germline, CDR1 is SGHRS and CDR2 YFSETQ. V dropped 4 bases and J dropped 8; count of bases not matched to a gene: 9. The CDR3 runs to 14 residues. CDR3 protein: CASSADGTVDTIYF. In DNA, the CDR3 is TGCGCCAGCAGCGCGGATGGGACAGTTGACACCATATATTTT. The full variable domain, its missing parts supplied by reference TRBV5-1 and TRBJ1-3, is KAGVTQTPRYLIKTRGQQVTLSCSPISGHRSVSWYQQTPGQGLQFLFEYFSETQRNKGNFPGRFSGRQFSNSRSEMNVSTLELGDSALYLCASSADGTVDTIYFGEGSWLTVV.

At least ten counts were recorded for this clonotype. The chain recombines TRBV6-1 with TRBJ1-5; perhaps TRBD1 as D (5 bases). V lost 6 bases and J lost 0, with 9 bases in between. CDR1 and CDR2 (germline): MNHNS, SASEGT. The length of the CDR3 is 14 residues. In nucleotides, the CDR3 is TGTGCCAGCAGGCAGACAGTTAGCAATCAGCCCCAGCATTTT. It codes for CASRQTVSNQPQHF.

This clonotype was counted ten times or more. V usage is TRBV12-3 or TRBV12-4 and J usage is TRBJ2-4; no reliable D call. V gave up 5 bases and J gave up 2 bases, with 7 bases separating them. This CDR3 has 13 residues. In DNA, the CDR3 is TGTGCCAGCAGTCCACAGACCAAAAACATTCAGTACTTC. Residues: CASSPQTKNIQYF.

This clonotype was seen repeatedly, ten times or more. The CDR3 DNA reads as TGTGCCAGCAGCCCGGCGGGACATCACTACGAGCAGTACTTC. It translates to CASSPAGHHYEQYF. The genes are TRBV11-2 and TRBJ2-7; D assignment may be TRBD1 or TRBD2 (6 bases each). This CDR3 region has 14 residues. Trimming left V 5 bases short and J 3 bases short, with 14 bases between. CDR1 and CDR2 (germline): SGHAT, FQNNGV. The variable domain in full, with the rest retrieved from reference TRBV11-2 and TRBJ2-7, is EAGVAQSPRYKIIEKRQSVAFWCNPISGHATLYWYQQILGQGPKLLIQFQNNGVVDDSQLPKDRFSAERLKGVDSTLKIQPAKLEDSAVYLCASSPAGHHYEQYFGPGTRLTVT.

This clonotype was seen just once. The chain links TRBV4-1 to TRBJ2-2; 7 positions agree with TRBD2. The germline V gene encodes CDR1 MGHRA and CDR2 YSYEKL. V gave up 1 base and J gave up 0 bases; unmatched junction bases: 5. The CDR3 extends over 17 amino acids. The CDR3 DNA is TGCGCCAGCAGCCAAGCCGGCGGGGGAACGAACACCGGGGAGCTGTTTTTT. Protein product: CASSQAGGGTNTGELFF.

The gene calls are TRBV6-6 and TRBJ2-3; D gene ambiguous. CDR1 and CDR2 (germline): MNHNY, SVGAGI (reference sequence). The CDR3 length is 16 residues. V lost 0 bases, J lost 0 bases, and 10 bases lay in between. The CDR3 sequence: CASSYSGYLSTDTQYF. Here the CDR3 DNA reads TGTGCCAGCAGTTACTCTGGCTACCTAAGCACAGATACGCAGTATTTT.

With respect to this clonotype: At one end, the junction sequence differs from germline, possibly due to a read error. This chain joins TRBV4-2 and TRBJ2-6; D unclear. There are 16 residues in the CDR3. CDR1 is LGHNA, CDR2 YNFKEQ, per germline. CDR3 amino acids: CASSRVSDSGANVLTF. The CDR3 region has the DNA TGTGCCAGCAGCCGAGTGTCCGACTCTGGTGCCAACGTCCTGACTTTC.

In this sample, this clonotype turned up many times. DNA for the CDR3: TGTGCCAGCAGCCAAGAACCTGCCGGGACAGGGTTCACAGATACGCAGTATTTT. It is translated as CASSQEPAGTGFTDTQYF. The V call is TRBV3-1, the J call TRBJ2-3, with 9 bases aligning to TRBD1. The V gene end was trimmed by 0 bases and the J gene end by 2 bases; junction bases not matched to a gene: 9. The length of the CDR3 is 18 residues. The germline CDR1 and CDR2 sequences are LGHDT and YNNKEL (reference sequence).

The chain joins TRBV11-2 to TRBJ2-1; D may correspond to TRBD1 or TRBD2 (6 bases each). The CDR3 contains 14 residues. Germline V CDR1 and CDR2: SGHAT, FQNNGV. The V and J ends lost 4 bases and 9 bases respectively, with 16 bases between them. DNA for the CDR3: TGTGCCAGCAGCTCCGGGGGCACTTTAGGTGAGCAGTTCTTC. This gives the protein CASSSGGTLGEQFF.

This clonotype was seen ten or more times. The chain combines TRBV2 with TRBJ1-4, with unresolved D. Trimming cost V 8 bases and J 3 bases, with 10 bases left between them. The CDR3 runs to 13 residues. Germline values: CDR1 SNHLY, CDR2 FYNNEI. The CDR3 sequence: CASGIRANEKLFF. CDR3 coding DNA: TGTGCCAGCGGTATACGGGCTAATGAAAAACTGTTTTTT.

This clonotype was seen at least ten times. CDR3 sequence reads: CASKEPIRYTQYF. The CDR3, as DNA: TGTGCCAGCAAGGAGCCGATACGTTATACGCAGTATTTT. J is TRBJ2-3 and V is TRBV6-1; D gene uncertain. The germline V and J ends were trimmed by 7 bases and 7 bases, with 15 bases remaining between them. Germline CDR1 is MNHNS and CDR2 is SASEGT. The CDR3 covers 13 residues.